This T cell receptor (beta chain) came from a study of blood T cell repertoires in COVID-19. In the original processing: Reference gene primer amplification yielded estimated nucleated cell counts. Libraries were prepared by immunoSEQ multiplex PCR; TCRdb keeps only in-frame clonotypes and omits some of them. V and J calls and clone size follow that table, whereas D and trimming were derived from the DNA. Among around 200,000 clones listed, around 85% were seen once. The V and J ends lost 6 bases and 6 bases respectively, with 17 bases between them. Germline V gene sequence: CDR1 MNHEY, CDR2 SMNVEV (reference sequence). This CDR3 contains 14 residues.

The sample comprised peripheral blood. This TCR was recovered from a man aged 70 or older with active or convalescent COVID-19. This chain connects TRBV27 to TRBJ1-2; the D is unclear. The CDR3 DNA sequence: TGTGCCAGCAGCCCGGCCGGGGAACGGGATGGCTACACCTTC. Its protein product is CASSPAGERDGYTF.